This TCR beta chain was obtained from a study of molecular identifiers for immune sequencing clone quantification. Study results and caveats: Clonotypes surpassing 20 RNA copies contained over 99% of effector molecules, versus under 1% in naive cells.

At least ten counts were recorded for this clonotype. Its specificity is not known. TCRdb redid the calling of the PCR reads with MiXCR, one entry per CDR3 protein. The sample has approximately 670,000 distinct CDR3 sequences, about 20% seen once; the top ten hold about 0.9%. V shed 0 bases and J shed 5 bases, with 2 bases lying between them. This CDR3 spans 12 amino acids. Germline loops: CDR1 ENHRY, CDR2 SYGVKD. This clonotype was obtained from a human donor in good health. Some libraries in this study had Jurkat cell RNA spiked in. The rearrangement links TRBV10-3 to TRBJ2-1; D ambiguous. The specimen was naive CD8+ T cells from blood, with Jurkat cell RNA spiked in. Stated subset: FACS-sorted CD8+CD4-CCR7+CD45RA+ naive T cells. The CDR3 nucleotides read TGTGCCATCAGTGAGTCGGACAATGAGCAGTTCTTC. Translated, it gives CAISESDNEQFF.